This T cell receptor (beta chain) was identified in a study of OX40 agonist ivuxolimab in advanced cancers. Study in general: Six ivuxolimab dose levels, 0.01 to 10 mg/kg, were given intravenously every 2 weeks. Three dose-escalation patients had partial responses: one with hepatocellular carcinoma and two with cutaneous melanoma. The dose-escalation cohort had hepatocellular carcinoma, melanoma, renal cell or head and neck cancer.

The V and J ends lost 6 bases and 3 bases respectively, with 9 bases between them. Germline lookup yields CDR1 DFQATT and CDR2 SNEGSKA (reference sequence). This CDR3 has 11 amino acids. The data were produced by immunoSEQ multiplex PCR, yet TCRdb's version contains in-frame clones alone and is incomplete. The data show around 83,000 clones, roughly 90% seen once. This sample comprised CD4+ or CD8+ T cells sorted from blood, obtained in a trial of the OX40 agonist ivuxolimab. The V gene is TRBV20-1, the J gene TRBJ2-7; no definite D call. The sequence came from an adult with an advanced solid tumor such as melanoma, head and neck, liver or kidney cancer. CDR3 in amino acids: CSARNGYEQYF. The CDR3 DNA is TGCAGTGCGAGAAATGGCTACGAGCAGTACTTC.